The TCR beta chain under discussion was sequenced for a study of blood T cells in healthy people across ages. Turning to the study itself: About one barcoded beta molecule per two T cells was captured by template switching.

Every donor provided around 9.3 milliliters of peripheral blood. This clonotype was detected a few times. The target antigen is unknown. One end of the junction is discordant with germline, which a read error may explain. Alongside a J-beta primer mix, a sample-barcoded 5' primer served in a second PCR lasting roughly 7 to 12 cycles. Each sample yielded at least 2.5 million CDR3-containing paired-end reads. TCRdb passed the 5' RACE reads through MiXCR, listing each CDR3 protein once. The sample has about 810,000 distinct CDR3 sequences; about 37% are singletons. Whole-study findings and limits: Roughly linearly, TCR beta diversity per million T cells fell as age increased.

From germline, CDR1 is SGHTA and CDR2 FQGNSA. The CDR3 sequence is 15 residues long. The receptor's source is a young man in good health. The J gene is TRBJ1-4, the V gene TRBV7-2; D gene ambiguous. Material for sequencing was blood. The CDR3 loop reads CASNLVSDKGEKLFF. CDR3 DNA sequence: TGTGCCAGCAACTTAGTGTCAGATAAGGGTGAAAAACTGTTTTTT.